Listed here is a single TCR beta chain. The antigen is not known. Everyone who donated was a healthy bone marrow donor. The PCR ran on 60 Vbeta and 13 Jbeta primers. Produced via immunoSEQ multiplex PCR; TCRdb's table is partial and in-frame only. The table lists roughly 97,000 clones, roughly 79% of them singletons, with roughly 6.2% in the top ten. The data were taken from a study of cytomegalovirus exposure and HLA in healthy donors. Points from the study as a whole: Later analysis showed most CMV-associated TCR beta chains appearing HLA-restricted.

Trimming took off 3 bases at V and 2 bases at J, with 10 bases between the two ends. Germline CDR1 reads KGHSH; CDR2 reads LQKENI. The CDR3 is 15 amino acids. The source is a man aged 55 to 69 in good health and CMV-seropositive. The J gene is TRBJ1-4, the V gene TRBV18; a possible D gene is TRBD1 (5 bases). The sample consisted of PBMCs. CDR3 loop: CASSPQGFTNEKLFF. The DNA of the CDR3 is TGTGCCAGCTCACCCCAGGGTTTTACTAATGAAAAACTGTTTTTT.